This T cell receptor beta chain originates from a study of beta chain features in type 1 diabetes. Whole-study findings and limits: At VDJ recombination sites, type 1 diabetes patients had fewer insertions and more deleted nucleotides. Patients' naive, central memory and regulatory TCRB repertoires appeared more alike than those of healthy donors. Among patients with Type 1 diabetes, TCRB CDR3s were moderately but significantly shorter in every one of the four CD4+ subsets. PCR might show a preference for shorter templates, equally across patients and controls.

This clone was recorded a few times. Its antigen is as yet unknown. Reverse transcribing all isolated RNA meant expressed TCRB transcripts were sequenced. Stem cell-like memory T cell samples yielded approximately 920,000 reads on average. TCRdb's copy holds only in-frame clones and misses some; the assay was immunoSEQ multiplex PCR. The sample holds about 15,000 clones, around 77% seen once. CDR3 length: 13 amino acids. Trimming pared 0 bases from V and 6 bases from J, leaving 5 bases between. Germline V gene lookup returns CDR1 SGHAT and CDR2 FQNNGV. The chain couples TRBV11-2 to TRBJ2-2; the D gene is possibly TRBD1 (5 bases). The sample comprised stem cell memory CD4+ T cells from blood. The clonotype originates from a woman younger than 30 with type 1 diabetes. The CDR3 sequence: CASSLEGAGELFF. DNA for the CDR3: TGTGCCAGCAGCTTAGAAGGGGCCGGGGAGCTGTTTTTT.